The rows below give T cell receptor beta chains drawn from one sample of a study of blood T cell repertoires in COVID-19. Assay used: immunoSEQ multiplex PCR; TCRdb lists only in-frame clones, some missing. Among around 180,000 clones, approximately 82% were seen once, and the ten largest hold over 9.5%. Material for sequencing was peripheral blood. The source of these receptors is an elderly woman with active or convalescent COVID-19. Both conserved end residues are part of each CDR3. D genes are given only for firm matches. Clone size is shown for a subset of rows, as once, few, many or a class of expanded clone.

j_gene	d_gene	abundance	v_gene	CDR3nt	CDR3aa
TRBJ1-2	NA	NA	TRBV19	TGTGCCAGTAGTCGGGACACTAACTATGGCTACACCTTC	CASSRDTNYGYTF
TRBJ1-2	TRBD1	NA	TRBV4-1	TGCGCCAGCAGCCAATACCAGAGGGGGCTGGGCTATGGCTACACCTTC	CASSQYQRGLGYGYTF
TRBJ2-7	TRBD2	NA	TRBV6-1	TGTGCCAGCAGCCGGACTAGCGGAGATATCTACGAGCAGTACTTC	CASSRTSGDIYEQYF
TRBJ1-1	TRBD1	NA	TRBV25-1	TGTGCCAGCAGTGGACAGGGGGCGCGAACTGAAGCTTTCTTT	CASSGQGARTEAFF
TRBJ1-6	TRBD1	few	TRBV4-2	TGTGCCAGCAGCCAGTCCTCCGGGACAGGTAATTCACCCCTCCACTTT	CASSQSSGTGNSPLHF
TRBJ1-4	TRBD1	NA	TRBV5-1	TGCGCCAGCAGCTTGGGAGGGACAGGGGGTTATGAAAAACTGTTTTTT	CASSLGGTGGYEKLFF
TRBJ2-3	TRBD2	NA	TRBV6-5	TGTGCCAGCAAGGGAGTAGCGGGACCAGATACGCAGTATTTT	CASKGVAGPDTQYF
TRBJ2-7	TRBD2	NA	TRBV30	TGTGCCTGGAGGGGCGGGGGTTCCTACGAGCAGTACTTC	CAWRGGGSYEQYF
TRBJ2-1	TRBD2	NA	TRBV28	TGTGCCAGCAGTTTCCCCAGGGGTAGCGGGAGTAATAGAAATGAGCAGTTCTTC	CASSFPRGSGSNRNEQFF
TRBJ1-1	NA	NA	TRBV28	TGTGCCAGCAGTGCTCTTGGCCGCGGCCTTGAAGCTTTCTTT	CASSALGRGLEAFF
TRBJ1-1	NA	NA	TRBV2	TGTGCCAGCAGTGCGGAGTCAGGGGCCACTGAAGCTTTCTTT	CASSAESGATEAFF
TRBJ1-4	NA	NA	TRBV28	TGTGCCAGCAGTTTAGGTAGTTCAAGCGGACAGAATGAAAAACTGTTTTTT	CASSLGSSSGQNEKLFF
TRBJ2-7	NA	NA	TRBV12-3/TRBV12-4	TGTGCCAGCAGTCTCGGGTCTGACTACGAGCAGTACTTC	CASSLGSDYEQYF
TRBJ2-7	TRBD2	NA	TRBV11-2	TGTGCCAGCAGCCCCCAGACTAGCGGGATAGGGGAGCAGTACTTC	CASSPQTSGIGEQYF
TRBJ2-1	NA	once	TRBV12-3/TRBV12-4	TGTGCCAGCAGTTTATACAGGGACAATGAGCAGTTCTTC	CASSLYRDNEQFF
TRBJ1-1	NA	NA	TRBV7-2	TGTGCCAGCAGCTTAGCGCTCGGGGGAATCGGCACTGAAGCTTTCTTT	CASSLALGGIGTEAFF
TRBJ2-1	TRBD2	NA	TRBV28	TGTGCCAGCATTTCGACTAGCGGGAGGATGTACAATGAGCAGTTCTTC	CASISTSGRMYNEQFF
TRBJ1-1	NA	NA	TRBV3-1/TRBV3-2	TGTGCCAGCAGCCAGGCGGGACGGAACACTGAAGCTTTCTTT	CASSQAGRNTEAFF
TRBJ1-1	NA	NA	TRBV5-1	TGCGCCAGCAGCCCCCCCTATGACACTGAAGCTTTCTTT	CASSPPYDTEAFF
TRBJ2-1	NA	NA	TRBV28	TGTGCCAGCACTTTAGGCGGGACCCACGGATTGGGTGAGCAGTTCTTC	CASTLGGTHGLGEQFF
TRBJ1-1	NA	NA	TRBV29-1	TGCAGCGTGGGACAATCGAACACTGAAGCTTTCTTT	CSVGQSNTEAFF
TRBJ2-3	NA	NA	TRBV5-1	TGCGCCAGTAGCTTGGCGGCAGGGGAGTTTGATACGCAGTATTTT	CASSLAAGEFDTQYF
TRBJ2-1	NA	NA	TRBV7-3	TGTGCCAGCAGCCTGACGACGAGCGCAAGCTCCTACAATGAGCAGTTCTTC	CASSLTTSASSYNEQFF
TRBJ2-7	NA	few	TRBV2	TGTGCCAGTCGTAGTTTGTACGAGCAGTACTTC	CASRSLYEQYF
TRBJ1-1	NA	NA	TRBV11-2	TGTGCCAGCAGCTTAGATCGTGGGCAGGCGTTCACTGAAGCTTTCTTT	CASSLDRGQAFTEAFF
TRBJ1-1	NA	NA	TRBV3-1/TRBV3-2	TGTGCCAGCACCCCAAGGGGCCCGGGAGAGACTGAAGCTTTCTTT	CASTPRGPGETEAFF
TRBJ1-2	TRBD1	NA	TRBV19	TGTGCCAGTAGTATCTACAGGGGAAGAAATGGCTACACCTTC	CASSIYRGRNGYTF
TRBJ2-7	TRBD1	NA	TRBV28	TGTGCCAGCAGGGACAGGGCCACCTACGAGCAGTACTTC	CASRDRATYEQYF
TRBJ1-6	NA	NA	TRBV18	TGTGCCAGCTCACCACGGTTGGCAGGGCGCAATTCACCCCTCCACTTT	CASSPRLAGRNSPLHF
TRBJ2-1	NA	NA	TRBV18	TGTGCCAGCTCACCACCGGGGATGAGGGGGAATGAGCAGTTCTTC	CASSPPGMRGNEQFF
TRBJ1-5	TRBD1	once	TRBV7-9	TGTGCCAGCAGCGACAGGGGTAAACAGCCCCAGCATTTT	CASSDRGKQPQHF
TRBJ1-6	NA	NA	TRBV2	TGTGCCAGCACCCCCCGGGGGGGTTACAATTCACCCCTCCACTTT	CASTPRGGYNSPLHF
TRBJ1-3	NA	NA	TRBV6-5	TGTGCCAGCAGTTACTCGAGGGAAAGCTCTGGAAACACCATATATTTT	CASSYSRESSGNTIYF
TRBJ1-1	NA	NA	TRBV28	TGTGCCAGCAGGGCTAATGCAGGGGCGGGCACTGAAGCTTTCTTT	CASRANAGAGTEAFF
TRBJ1-6	NA	few	TRBV9	TGTGCCAGCAGCGATTTCAGGGATTTCGGTAATTCACCCCTCCACTTT	CASSDFRDFGNSPLHF